Below, 10 T cell receptor beta chains from the same sample are listed, as sequenced in a study of PD-1 blockade in classical Hodgkin lymphoma. Only in-frame clones appear in the TCRdb table, and some are missing; sequencing was by immunoSEQ multiplex PCR. The sample includes fewer than 40,000 clones, 88% of them seen just once. Time point denoted: newly diagnosed, previously untreated cHL patient sample. Magnetic depletion of unwanted cells isolated CD4+ T cells from thawed PBMCs. The sample taken for sequencing was CD4+ T cells from blood. These receptors all come from a human donor with classical Hodgkin lymphoma.

The genes are TRBV7-9 and TRBJ1-2, with a possible D match to TRBD1 (6 bases). Trimming took 5 bases from V and 2 from J, leaving 9 bases between them. Germline V lookup: CDR1 SEHNR, CDR2 FQNEAQ (reference sequence). This CDR3 spans 13 amino acids. The CDR3 is CASSPTGNYGYTF. In DNA, the CDR3 is TGTGCCAGCAGCCCCACAGGGAACTATGGCTACACCTTC.

V usage is TRBV2 and J usage is TRBJ2-4; possibly TRBD1 for D (5 bases). CDR1 SNHLY and CDR2 FYNNEI come from the germline V gene. The length of the CDR3 is 17 residues. Trimming removed 0 bases at V and 0 bases at J, with 12 bases between. The CDR3 nucleotides are TGTGCCAGCAGTGAAGCGCTCCGGACACTAGCCAAAAACATTCAGTACTTC. It is translated as CASSEALRTLAKNIQYF.

This clone appeared once. V usage is TRBV5-1 and J usage is TRBJ2-1; unclear D gene. The germline gives CDR1 SGHRS, CDR2 YFSETQ. The CDR3 runs to 13 residues. The germline V and J ends were trimmed by 5 bases and 5 bases, with 11 bases remaining between them. The CDR3 DNA reads TGCGCCAGCAGATGGGCCCAGAACAATGAGCAGTTCTTC. This gives the protein CASRWAQNNEQFF.

The genes are TRBV6-6 and TRBJ2-4; the D gene is possibly TRBD1 (6 bases). The CDR3 spans 15 residues. Germline V CDR1 and CDR2: MNHNY, SVGAGI (reference sequence). V dropped 1 base and J dropped 6 bases, with 13 bases sitting between them. Here the CDR3 reads CASSYLGATGNIQYF. CDR3 bases: TGTGCCAGCAGTTACTTGGGGGCCACAGGAAACATTCAGTACTTC.

The V call is TRBV18, the J call TRBJ2-5; D unclear. Trimming left V 5 bases short and J 5 bases short, with 24 bases between. The germline V gene encodes CDR1 KGHSH and CDR2 LQKENI. This CDR3 has 17 amino acids. The CDR3 DNA reads TGTGCCAGCTCAACGCTATCCGGGCTCGAGGTGGGGGAGACCCAGTACTTC. Amino acids: CASSTLSGLEVGETQYF.

The V and J genes are TRBV9 and TRBJ1-2; no clear D. Germline V gives CDR1 SGDLS, CDR2 YYNGEE. The V gene lost 0 bases and the J gene lost 4 bases, with 7 bases spanning the gap. The length of the CDR3 is 13 residues. This chain's CDR3 is CASSVDSSYGYTF. CDR3 bases: TGTGCCAGCAGCGTAGACAGCTCCTATGGCTACACCTTC.

The V and J genes are TRBV5-4 and TRBJ2-1; tentatively, D is TRBD2 (6 bases). The CDR3 is 15 residues long. The germline V gene has CDR1 SGHNT and CDR2 YYREEE (reference sequence). V lost 4 bases to trimming and J lost 0 bases, with 11 bases between them. The CDR3 sequence is CASSETGDSYNEQFF. CDR3 nucleotides: TGTGCCAGCAGCGAAACGGGAGACTCCTACAATGAGCAGTTCTTC. Based on the CDR3 plus reference TRBV5-4 and TRBJ2-1, the full variable domain is ETGVTQSPTHLIKTRGQQVTLRCSSQSGHNTVSWYQQALGQGPQFIFQYYREEENGRGNFPPRFSGLQFPNYSSELNVNALELDDSALYLCASSETGDSYNEQFFGPGTRLTVL.

The chain couples TRBV7-9 to TRBJ1-1; weak D call: TRBD1 (5 bases). Trimming removed 3 bases from V and 0 bases from J, with 14 bases in between. CDR1 and CDR2 from the germline V gene are SEHNR and FQNEAQ (reference sequence). The length of the CDR3 is 16 residues. Here the CDR3 DNA reads TGTGCCAGCAGCTTCGGGGCCTGGAATATGAACACTGAAGCTTTCTTT. Encoded protein: CASSFGAWNMNTEAFF.

The rearrangement uses TRBV5-5 and TRBJ1-5; D is unclear. Trimming removed 0 bases from V and 2 bases from J, with 6 bases in between. From germline, CDR1 is SGHKS and CDR2 YYEKEE (reference sequence). The CDR3 is 14 residues long. CDR3 in amino acids: CASSLEAGNQPQHF. In DNA, the CDR3 is TGTGCCAGCAGCTTGGAGGCAGGCAATCAGCCCCAGCATTTT.

The chain couples TRBV28 to TRBJ1-1, with 7 bases fitting TRBD1. Germline loops: CDR1 MDHEN, CDR2 SYDVKM. The trim removed 3 bases at V and 1 base at J, leaving 8 bases unmatched. The CDR3 is 16 amino acids. CDR3 sequence reads: CASSFNRNRGNTEAFF. In DNA form, the CDR3 reads TGTGCCAGCAGTTTCAACCGAAACAGGGGGAACACTGAAGCTTTCTTT.